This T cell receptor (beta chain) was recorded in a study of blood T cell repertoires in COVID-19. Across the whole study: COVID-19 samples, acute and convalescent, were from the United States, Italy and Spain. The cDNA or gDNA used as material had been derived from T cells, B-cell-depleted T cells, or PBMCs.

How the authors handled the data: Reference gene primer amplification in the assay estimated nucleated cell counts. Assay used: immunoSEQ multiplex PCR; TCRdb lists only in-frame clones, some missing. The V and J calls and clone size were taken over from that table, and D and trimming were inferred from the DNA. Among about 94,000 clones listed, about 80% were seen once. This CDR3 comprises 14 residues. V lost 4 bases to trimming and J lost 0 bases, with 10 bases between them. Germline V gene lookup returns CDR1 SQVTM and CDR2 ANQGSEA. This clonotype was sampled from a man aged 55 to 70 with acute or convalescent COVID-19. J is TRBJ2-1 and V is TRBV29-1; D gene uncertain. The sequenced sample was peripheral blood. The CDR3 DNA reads TGCAGCGTTGTGTCCGTGAGCTCCTACAATGAGCAGTTCTTC. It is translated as CSVVSVSSYNEQFF.